These 23 T cell receptor beta chains share one sample of origin, sequenced in a study of response to subunit inactivated influenza vaccine (dated 2018 in TCRdb). Library prep was done by RT-PCR. Reads for this sample came from an Illumina HiSeq 2500. TCRdb itself trimmed the public reads at Q25 with fastp, ran MiXCR and retained productive beta chains. All rows with the same CDR3 protein become a single entry with the most common DNA and genes. The sample contains approximately 730,000 distinct CDR3 sequences, about 15% of them found a single time. Around 7.3% of the sample belongs to the ten largest clones. Source: PBMCs from blood, taken 14 to 15 days before vaccination. The source is a middle-aged man who received an inactivated influenza vaccine. Donor details come from another sample of the same person, matched by shared clones.

This clonotype was seen a single time. V usage is TRBV6-2 or TRBV6-3 and J usage is TRBJ2-1; 7 nucleotides line up with TRBD1. The germline CDR1 and CDR2 sequences are MNHEY and SVGEGT. V dropped 6 bases and J dropped 9; count of bases not matched to a gene: 5. The CDR3 has 12 amino acids. CDR3 in amino acids: CASRQGSGEQFF. Written as DNA, the CDR3 is TGTGCCAGCAGACAGGGGTCCGGTGAGCAGTTCTTC.

The chain carries TRBV5-1 and TRBJ1-5; 7 nucleotides align to TRBD1. Trimming cost V 2 bases and J 2 bases; bases outside gene matches: 10. The CDR3 runs 17 residues. The germline gives CDR1 SGHRS, CDR2 YFSETQ. CDR3 sequence (DNA): TGCGCCAGCAGCTTAGACCAAGTTGGACAGGGCAATCAGCCCCAGCATTTT. This translates into CASSLDQVGQGNQPQHF.

This clonotype was seen only a few times. The chain links TRBV7-8 to TRBJ2-7, with 15 bases aligning to TRBD2. The germline V gene encodes CDR1 SGHVS and CDR2 FQNEAQ. The ends lost 5 bases at V and 6 bases at J; junction bases unmatched: 17. This CDR3 is built from 19 residues. The chain's CDR3 is CASSIVPGTSGRLSSEQYF. The CDR3 DNA sequence: TGTGCCAGCAGCATTGTTCCCGGGACTAGCGGGAGGCTATCAAGCGAGCAGTACTTC.

This clonotype came up a few times. This chain uses TRBV6-2 or TRBV6-3 with TRBJ2-7; D is possibly TRBD2 (6 bases). This CDR3 is 14 amino acids long. Trimming removed 4 bases at V and 3 bases at J, with 13 bases between. Germline lookup yields CDR1 MNHEY and CDR2 SVGEGT. The CDR3 loop is CASSSSAGYYEQYF. Written as DNA, the CDR3 is TGTGCCAGCAGTTCTAGCGCGGGATACTACGAGCAGTACTTC.

This clonotype was seen only a few times. V usage is TRBV6-1 and J usage is TRBJ2-3; perhaps TRBD2 as D (7 bases). V shed 5 bases and J shed 6 bases, with 15 bases lying between them. Germline CDR1 and CDR2: MNHNS and SASEGT. The CDR3 has 14 residues. CDR3 DNA sequence: TGTGCCAGCAGTCGGACTGGCGGGGGCGATACGCAGTATTTT. Its protein is CASSRTGGGDTQYF.

This rearrangement joins TRBV2 to TRBJ2-5; D tentatively reads TRBD1 or TRBD2 (5 bases each). V lost 6 bases and J lost 5, with 10 bases in between. CDR3 length: 12 residues. CDR1 is SNHLY and CDR2 is FYNNEI in the germline V gene. The CDR3 DNA follows: TGTGCCAGCAGGGTAGGGACGGAGACCCAGTACTTC. Translating it yields CASRVGTETQYF.

V is TRBV10-3 and J is TRBJ1-5; D is perhaps TRBD1 (5 bases). This CDR3 has 15 amino acids. The V gene's germline CDR1 is ENHRY and CDR2 SYGVKD. Between the trimmed V and J ends, which lost 3 bases and 4 bases, there was a span of 13 bases. The chain's CDR3 is CAISDGGAPNQPQHF. CDR3 sequence (DNA): TGTGCCATCAGTGACGGAGGGGCTCCGAATCAGCCCCAGCATTTT.

In this sample, this clonotype turned up a few times. The chain uses TRBV12-3 or TRBV12-4 and TRBJ2-2, with 8 bases fitting TRBD2. V was clipped by 3 bases and J by 2 bases; unmatched bases: 5. The CDR3 runs to 16 residues. The CDR3 DNA reads as TGTGCCAGCAGTTTCACACTAGCGGCTAACACCGGGGAGCTGTTTTTT. Translated, it gives CASSFTLAANTGELFF.

The chain uses TRBV20-1 and TRBJ1-2; 7 bases are shared with TRBD1. V lost 5 bases to trimming and J lost 0 bases; unmatched junction nucleotides: 12. Germline values: CDR1 DFQATT, CDR2 SNEGSKA (reference sequence). The CDR3 is 16 residues long. CDR3 sequence (DNA): TGCAGTGCTGACCCGGCCGGGACAGACACTAACTATGGCTACACCTTC. Translation gives CSADPAGTDTNYGYTF.

A few counts support this clonotype. CDR3: CASSNPHERRILNEQFF. CDR3 nucleotide sequence: TGTGCCAGCAGCAATCCCCACGAGCGGAGAATATTGAATGAGCAGTTCTTC. The chain recombines TRBV21-1 with TRBJ2-1; the table's D call, TRBD2, has no DNA check behind it. TRBV21-1 is described as a pseudogene. The CDR3 extends over 17 amino acids.

This rearrangement joins TRBV12-3 or TRBV12-4 to TRBJ1-2, with D hard to call. This CDR3 contains 14 residues. Trimming removed 1 base from V and 3 bases from J, with 9 bases in between. The CDR3 spells CASSLGERYYGYTF. The CDR3 bases are TGTGCCAGCAGTTTAGGGGAGCGTTACTATGGCTACACCTTC.

The chain joins TRBV24-1 to TRBJ2-2; 13 nucleotides align to TRBD2. Germline trimming cut 4 bases from V and 7 bases from J; bases unmatched to any gene: 8. The CDR3 is 17 residues long. In germline, CDR1 is KGHDR, CDR2 SFDVKD. CDR3 sequence: CATSDAGLAGTSGELFF. In DNA form, the CDR3 reads TGTGCCACCAGTGACGCGGGACTAGCGGGAACAAGCGGGGAGCTGTTTTTT.

The chain is built from TRBV4-1 and TRBJ2-3; 9 bases map to TRBD2. V dropped 0 bases and J dropped 2; count of bases not matched to a gene: 18. The germline V gene has CDR1 MGHRA and CDR2 YSYEKL. The CDR3 loop spans 21 amino acids. CDR3 protein: CASSQDGLAGFADQNTDTQYF. For the CDR3, the DNA is TGCGCCAGCAGCCAAGATGGGCTAGCGGGGTTCGCAGACCAAAACACAGATACGCAGTATTTT.

The genes are TRBV4-1 and TRBJ1-2; D remains ambiguous. The CDR3 extends over 13 amino acids. V lost 1 base and J 3 bases, leaving 6 bases between the germline ends. Germline V gene lookup returns CDR1 MGHRA and CDR2 YSYEKL. DNA of the CDR3: TGCGCCAGCAGCCAAGTACTGCACTATGGCTACACCTTC. Protein sequence: CASSQVLHYGYTF.

This clonotype was found a few times. The chain carries TRBV7-9 and TRBJ2-7; 7 bases align to TRBD1. V lost 5 bases, J lost 5 bases, and 9 bases stayed unmatched. The CDR3 runs 14 residues. CDR1 and CDR2 from the germline V gene are SEHNR and FQNEAQ (reference sequence). The CDR3, as DNA: TGTGCCAGCAGCCGTCCCAGGGGGAGCGACGAGCAGTACTTC. Its translation: CASSRPRGSDEQYF. Full variable domain (rest looked up from reference TRBV7-9 and TRBJ2-7): DTGVSQNPRHKITKRGQNVTFRCDPISEHNRLYWYRQTLGQGPEFLTYFQNEAQLEKSRLLSDRFSAERPKGSFSTLEIQRTEQGDSAMYLCASSRPRGSDEQYFGPGTRLTVT.

This chain joins TRBV27 and TRBJ1-4, with D unresolved. Per germline, CDR1 MNHEY and CDR2 SMNVEV (reference sequence). V lost 6 bases and J lost 13, with 18 bases in between. The CDR3 loop spans 13 amino acids. The CDR3 region has the DNA TGTGCCAGCAGACGGTTCGATGGGAATATACTGTTTTTT. This encodes CASRRFDGNILFF. Supplemented by reference TRBV27 and TRBJ1-4, the full variable domain reads EAQVTQNPRYLITVTGKKLTVTCSQNMNHEYMSWYRQDPGLGLRQIYYSMNVEVTDKGDVPEGYKVSRKEKRNFPLILESPSPNQTSLYFCASRRFDGNILFFGSGTQLSVL.

On this clonotype itself: One end of the junction varies from germline; a read error may be responsible. The V and J genes are TRBV29-1 and TRBJ1-2; no clear D gene. CDR1 and CDR2 (germline): SQVTM, ANQGSEA. This CDR3 comprises 11 residues. CDR3 sequence: CSGLGNYGYNF. The CDR3 bases are TGCAGCGGGCTAGGGAACTATGGCTACAACTTC.

This rearrangement joins TRBV6-1 to TRBJ1-5; TRBD1 is a possible D gene (6 bases). The CDR3 is made up of 15 amino acids. Germline V lookup: CDR1 MNHNS, CDR2 SASEGT. V was shortened by 4 bases and J by 6 bases, with 16 bases between the two germline ends. The CDR3 DNA follows: TGTGCCAGCAGTGCGACTGGGGGCGGAGGTCAGCCCCAGCATTTT. As protein: CASSATGGGGQPQHF.

The rearrangement uses TRBV2 and TRBJ2-1; 8 bases match TRBD1. This CDR3 region has 14 residues. The V gene's germline CDR1 is SNHLY and CDR2 FYNNEI. The V gene end was trimmed by 7 bases and the J gene end by 5 bases; junction bases not matched to a gene: 7. As DNA, the CDR3 is TGTGCCAGCATCCGGGACAGGAACAACAATGAGCAGTTCTTC. Amino acids: CASIRDRNNNEQFF.

This clonotype was seen a few times. V and J are TRBV7-7 and TRBJ2-3; D gene unclear. CDR3 length equals 13 residues. Germline V gene sequence: CDR1 SSHAT, CDR2 FNYEAQ (reference sequence). V dropped 1 base and J dropped 4 bases, with 6 bases sitting between them. CDR3 sequence: CASSLDRSDTQYF. The CDR3 nucleotides are TGTGCCAGCAGCTTAGATCGGTCAGATACGCAGTATTTT.

The chain employs TRBV4-1 and TRBJ2-1, with 8 bases lining up with TRBD2. V lost 3 bases to trimming and J lost 6 bases; unmatched junction nucleotides: 7. The germline CDR1 and CDR2 sequences are MGHRA and YSYEKL. This CDR3 contains 15 residues. The CDR3, as DNA: TGCGCCAGCAGCCAGCACCTAGCGGGCCTCAATGAGCAGTTCTTC. Protein sequence: CASSQHLAGLNEQFF.

This clonotype has a handful of counts. J is TRBJ1-1 and V is TRBV5-1; a weak D match, TRBD1 (6 bases). This CDR3 is 15 amino acids long. Trimming left V 0 bases short and J 1 base short, with 10 bases between. Germline CDR1 is SGHRS and CDR2 is YFSETQ. The CDR3: CASSLGLQGNTEAFF. The CDR3 DNA reads TGCGCCAGCAGCTTGGGTCTACAGGGGAACACTGAAGCTTTCTTT.

The chain has TRBV11-2 and TRBJ2-4; no firm D call. CDR3 length: 15 amino acids. V was pared by 5 bases and J by 0 bases, with 11 bases between. CDR1 and CDR2 from the germline V gene are SGHAT and FQNNGV. The CDR3 DNA is TGTGCCAGCAGCCCGCCCTATATAGCCAAAAACATTCAGTACTTC. It translates to CASSPPYIAKNIQYF.